This T cell receptor (beta chain) was recovered during a study of blood T cells in healthy people across ages (dated by TCRdb to about 2015). Turning to the overall study: Template switching captured roughly one uniquely barcoded TCR beta cDNA molecule per two T cells in model experiments. To track age-related changes in TCR beta repertoire diversity, the study relied on deep sequencing normalized with unique cDNA molecular identifiers. To avoid experimental bias, donors of different ages were randomly spread across the sequencing lanes. For two donors (one aged 18 to 29 and one aged 80 or older), the study analyzed two additional independent replicas of 1 million unique cDNA reads from the same blood draw. Donors were grouped into four age groups: young (average roughly 15 years), middle-aged (39), aged (over 55) and long-lived (about 89).

Of note for this clonotype: Its antigen is not yet known. Relative to the germline gene, one junction end is altered; a read error may explain this.

Sequences LGHDT (CDR1) and YNNKEL (CDR2) are obtained from the germline V gene (reference sequence). The CDR3 runs 13 residues from the cysteine to the phenylalanine. This entry keeps only the CDR3 DNA: 39 bases, framed from base 1. The protocol used for the library was 5' RACE. The sample was run on an Illumina HiSeq 2500. The second PCR ran for roughly 7 to 12 cycles and used a J-beta primer mix along with a sample-barcoded 5' primer. A unique molecular identifier was introduced onto each TCR beta cDNA molecule by a template-switch 5' adaptor carrying 12 random nucleotides. At least 2.5 million CDR3-containing paired-end reads were obtained from each sample. First-strand cDNA synthesis was performed from all RNA using the Mint cDNA synthesis kit, with priming by a TRBC-specific oligonucleotide. Following uracil-DNA glycosylase treatment, all cDNA underwent a first 18-cycle PCR with the universal primers M1SS and BC2_uni_R. In the source study's methods: Normalization of each sample was performed by random selection of 1 million high-quality reads, each carrying a distinct molecular identifier. Instead of being binned into consensus sequences, reads that shared molecular identifiers were thrown out. MiTCR, with a Q25 quality threshold and the strictest error-elimination algorithm, was used for CDR3 identification, clonotype clustering and error correction. A nonparametric unseen species model using Euler transformation provided a lower-bound estimate of total TCR beta diversity. The public sequencing data were trimmed at Q25 with fastp and processed into clonotypes with MiXCR by TCRdb, which kept only in-frame beta chains. All rows with the same CDR3 protein become a single entry with the most common DNA and genes. The V and J calls and clone size are TCRdb's, not the authors'. The sample table shows fewer than 2,000,000 distinct CDR3 sequences, and about 35% are seen once. Of the sample, over 9% falls within the top ten clones.

The roughly 39 donors, aged about 6 to 95 years, were systemically healthy Caucasian individuals from Russia. Roughly 10 milliliters of peripheral blood were collected from each donor into EDTA-treated Vacutainer tubes. Ficoll-Paque density-gradient centrifugation was used to isolate PBMCs, with at least 6 million obtained per sample. Total RNA, at least 6 micrograms per sample, was extracted from PBMCs with Trizol reagent. For every donor, an aliquot of PBMCs went through flow cytometry to measure the percentages of naive CD45RAhigh/CD27high T cells. Summary of the overall study and its limitations: There was a strong correlation between observed TCR beta diversity and the percentage of naive T cells measured by flow cytometry. Compared with the aged group, the long-lived group had more naive CD4+ T cells, fewer expanded clones and increased TCR diversity, suggesting age selection. Because donor CMV infection status was unknown, age-related changes in expanded clonotypes were potentially confounded. As age increased, observed TCR beta diversity per million T cells dropped in a roughly linear way, and a significant reduction was already evident by age 40. Estimates of total diversity based on one million sequenced T cells were regarded as lower bounds and as underestimates. Because profiling used bulk unsorted PBMCs, naive and antigen-experienced compartments could not be compared conclusively.

The sequence was obtained from a young woman in good health. Sequenced sample: blood. The rearrangement joined TRBV3-1 to TRBJ1-5, with the D gene not clear enough to name. The sequence in DNA is TGTACCAGCAGCCAAGATGTAAATCAGCCCCAGCATTTT. Its coded protein is CTSSQDVNQPQHF.